This record covers a single T cell receptor beta chain. The CDR3 consists of 15 residues. Trimming took 3 bases from V and 6 from J; bases not matched to a gene: 8. Germline V gene sequence: CDR1 DFQATT, CDR2 SNEGSKA (reference sequence). The repertoire was sequenced with immunoSEQ multiplex PCR; TCRdb's copy has only in-frame clones and lacks some. This table holds 200,000 to 250,000 clones, around 83% found once. The data originate from a study of blood T cell repertoires in COVID-19. Sequenced material: PBMCs or T cells enriched from blood (not recorded which). This clonotype was sampled from a woman in her forties with acute COVID-19. This chain uses TRBV20-1 with TRBJ1-5, with 10 bases matching TRBD1. CDR3 sequence (DNA): TGCAGTGCTAGTTCCGGGACAGGGGTTGGTCAGCCCCAGCATTTT. Its protein product is CSASSGTGVGQPQHF.